The subject of this entry is one TCR beta chain. Sequencing was performed with immunoSEQ multiplex PCR; in TCRdb, only in-frame clones are kept and a portion is missing. The table shows around 2.5 million clones, with over 85% occurring only once. The data are from a study of shared clonotypes between healthy human individuals. CDR1 and CDR2 from the germline V gene are MDHEN and SYDVKM. CDR3 size: 16 residues. Deletions cut 5 bases from V and 3 bases from J, with 19 bases between. The specimen sequenced was naive CD4+ T cells from PBMCs. Indicated subset: CD45RA+ positively selected. This TCR derives from a man aged 18-30 years in good health. Some clones in this sample may be carry-over from other donors' samples. The chain employs TRBV28 and TRBJ1-1; maybe TRBD1 (5 bases). The DNA for the CDR3 is TGTGCCAGCAGTGTCGGCGGGGCCCGCCCTGACACTGAAGCTTTCTTT. Protein: CASSVGGARPDTEAFF.